Listed below are T cell receptor beta chains from one sample, sequenced in a study of PD-1 blockade in classical Hodgkin lymphoma. Here immunoSEQ multiplex PCR was the method, and the copy in TCRdb shows in-frame clones only, minus some. The table lists 75,000 to 95,000 clones, 83% of them singletons, with approximately 15% in the top ten. The sample here was peripheral blood mononuclear cells (PBMCs), taken before the fourth cycle of nivolumab. The receptors originated from a human donor with classical Hodgkin lymphoma. Both conserved end residues are part of each CDR3. Each record gives: clone size, CDR3 length, J gene, V gene, CDR3 protein. A row's size may be missing; if present it is once, few, many or a size class.

>once|15|TRBJ1-5|TRBV6-5
CASSVQGAGNQPQHF
>NA|17|TRBJ2-7|TRBV15
CATSRDLGLAGAYEQYF
>NA|14|TRBJ2-7|TRBV6-6
CASSYSAVRYEQYF
>NA|14|TRBJ1-3|TRBV6-1
CASSEYGRGNTIYF
>NA|11|TRBJ1-1|TRBV2
CASRQGGRAFF
>NA|15|TRBJ2-7|TRBV10-3
CAISEFWGSLGEQYF
>NA|16|TRBJ1-1|TRBV7-9
CASSFLRGPLETEAFF
>NA|14|TRBJ2-1|TRBV19
CASKQREAYNEQFF
>NA|15|TRBJ2-7|TRBV6-5
CASSYQTSGSYEQYF
>NA|17|TRBJ2-3|TRBV7-9
CASSATGHQKPTDTQYF
>NA|13|TRBJ2-2|TRBV11-3
CASSPGTPGELFF
>NA|15|TRBJ2-7|TRBV5-5
CASSLWLAGAGEQYF
>NA|12|TRBJ2-3|TRBV9
CASRLSSDTQYF
>NA|14|TRBJ1-4|TRBV7-6
CASSLGGGVEKLFF
>NA|15|TRBJ1-4|TRBV27
CASSDRGFGNEKLFF
>NA|14|TRBJ2-7|TRBV28
CASQTSGTSYEQYF
>NA|15|TRBJ2-7|TRBV7-2
CASSLISGRLDGQYF
>NA|17|TRBJ2-4|TRBV15
CATSSRGRGLAKNIQYF
>NA|15|TRBJ1-4|TRBV5-1
CASSLDGTRDEKLFF
>medium-sized|12|TRBJ2-5|TRBV25-1
CASSGGQETQYF
>NA|13|TRBJ2-1|TRBV27
CASRAGGYSEQFF
>few|15|TRBJ2-1|TRBV11-2
CASSHGLAGVNEQFF
>NA|14|TRBJ2-7|TRBV7-2
CASSLGDSHYEQYF
>NA|19|TRBJ2-7|TRBV19
CASSIGGPWTSGPISEQYF
>NA|14|TRBJ2-7|TRBV7-2
CASSPRESSYEQYF
>NA|15|TRBJ2-7|TRBV5-6
CASSPFLDRGYEQYF
>NA|17|TRBJ2-6|TRBV5-1
CASSLRTIPSGANVLTF
>few|13|TRBJ1-5|TRBV5-1
CASRQDSNQPQHF
>NA|13|TRBJ2-3|TRBV7-2
CASSKQVPDTQYF
>NA|16|TRBJ1-6|TRBV30
CAWRAPGGPGYSPLHF
>NA|13|TRBJ2-7|TRBV5-6
CASSLVGGGSEYF